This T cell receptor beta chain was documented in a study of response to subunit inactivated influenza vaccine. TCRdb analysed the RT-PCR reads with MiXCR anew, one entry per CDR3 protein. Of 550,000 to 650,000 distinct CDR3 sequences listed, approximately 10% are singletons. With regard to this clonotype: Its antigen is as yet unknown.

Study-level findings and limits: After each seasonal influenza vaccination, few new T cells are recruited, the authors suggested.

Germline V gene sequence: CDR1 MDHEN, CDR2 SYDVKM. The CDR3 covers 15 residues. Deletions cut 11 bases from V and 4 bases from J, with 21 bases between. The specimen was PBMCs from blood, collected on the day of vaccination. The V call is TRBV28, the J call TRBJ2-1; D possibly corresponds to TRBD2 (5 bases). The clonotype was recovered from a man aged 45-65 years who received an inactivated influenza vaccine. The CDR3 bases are TGTGCCGCTGGTGGTCGGTCTCGGACTTACAATGAGCAGTTCTTC. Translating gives CAAGGRSRTYNEQFF.